This T cell receptor beta chain was identified during a study of blood T cell repertoires in COVID-19. About the research overall: Researchers got acute and convalescent COVID-19 samples from the United States, Italy and Spain. PBMCs, B-cell-depleted T cells, or T cells were the source of the cDNA or gDNA that made up the material.

Trimming pared 6 bases from V and 2 bases from J, leaving 13 bases between. This CDR3 contains 14 residues. The germline gives CDR1 ENHRY, CDR2 SYGVKD. The authors' processing: Estimates of nucleated cell counts were drawn from the amplification of reference gene primers. This table comes from immunoSEQ multiplex PCR, and its TCRdb copy is limited to in-frame clones, with some not included. The DNA was the basis for D and trimming; V, J and clone size are from that table. The sample lists approximately 75,000 clones; around 89% were seen once. Sequenced input: peripheral blood. The gene calls are TRBV10-3 and TRBJ1-1, with a weak D call TRBD1 (5 bases). The origin of this receptor is a man in his 60s with acute or convalescent COVID-19. The CDR3 loop reads CAIRGGDGNTEAFF. CDR3 coding DNA: TGTGCCATCAGGGGGGGGGACGGCAACACTGAAGCTTTCTTT.